This T cell receptor (beta chain) was retrieved from a study of vaccination and CD4 T cells after COVID-19. Study information: Either the Pfizer-BioNTech BNT162b2 or Moderna mRNA-1273 vaccine was given as two doses. Drawing of post-COVID samples took place a median about 97 days after diagnosis (range 35 to 161).

Study-wide findings and caveats: The study sampled relatively few convalescent patients and omitted early post-infection timepoints.

Once obtained from cultured CD4+ T cells, the DNA was sequenced using the Oncomine TCR Beta short-read assay. TCRdb reprocessed the PCR reads with MiXCR, giving one entry per CDR3 protein. Altogether around 18,000 distinct CDR3 sequences are present, about 40% being singletons, with the ten largest covering around an eighth. Treatment defined: roughly 10-day PBMC culture with coronavirus spike peptide pools or control peptides (ViraFEST assay). Antigen-specific T cells were expanded with peptide pools by ViraFEST, and TCRs were then sequenced. This clonotype was picked up a small number of times. As yet, its antigen is unknown. The source is a human donor who had recovered from COVID-19. The specimen was CD4+ T cells from blood, cultured in vitro.

The CDR3 DNA is TGTGCCAGCAGCCCGGGACAGGGGGCGCGATATACGCAGTATTTT. Residues: CASSPGQGARYTQYF. The chain is built from TRBV6-1 and TRBJ2-3; 12 bases are shared with TRBD1. The germline gives CDR1 MNHNS, CDR2 SASEGT. The CDR3 length is 15 residues. With 6 bases clipped from V and 7 bases from J, the junction kept 8 bases outside the gene matches.